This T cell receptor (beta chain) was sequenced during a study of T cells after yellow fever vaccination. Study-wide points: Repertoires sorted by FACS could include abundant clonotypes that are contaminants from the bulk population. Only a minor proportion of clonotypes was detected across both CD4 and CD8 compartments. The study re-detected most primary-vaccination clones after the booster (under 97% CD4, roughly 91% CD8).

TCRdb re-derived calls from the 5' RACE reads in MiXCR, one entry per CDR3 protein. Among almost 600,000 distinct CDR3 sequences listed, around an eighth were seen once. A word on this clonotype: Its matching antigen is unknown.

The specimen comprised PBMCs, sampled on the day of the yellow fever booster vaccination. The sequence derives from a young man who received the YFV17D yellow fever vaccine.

CDR3: CSATRVINTEAFF. The CDR3 DNA sequence: TGCAGTGCTACCCGGGTCATAAACACTGAAGCTTTCTTT. The V gene is TRBV20-1, the J gene TRBJ1-1; D not certain. Trimming pared 4 bases from V and 2 bases from J, leaving 11 bases between. Per germline, CDR1 DFQATT and CDR2 SNEGSKA (reference sequence). The CDR3 contains 13 residues.